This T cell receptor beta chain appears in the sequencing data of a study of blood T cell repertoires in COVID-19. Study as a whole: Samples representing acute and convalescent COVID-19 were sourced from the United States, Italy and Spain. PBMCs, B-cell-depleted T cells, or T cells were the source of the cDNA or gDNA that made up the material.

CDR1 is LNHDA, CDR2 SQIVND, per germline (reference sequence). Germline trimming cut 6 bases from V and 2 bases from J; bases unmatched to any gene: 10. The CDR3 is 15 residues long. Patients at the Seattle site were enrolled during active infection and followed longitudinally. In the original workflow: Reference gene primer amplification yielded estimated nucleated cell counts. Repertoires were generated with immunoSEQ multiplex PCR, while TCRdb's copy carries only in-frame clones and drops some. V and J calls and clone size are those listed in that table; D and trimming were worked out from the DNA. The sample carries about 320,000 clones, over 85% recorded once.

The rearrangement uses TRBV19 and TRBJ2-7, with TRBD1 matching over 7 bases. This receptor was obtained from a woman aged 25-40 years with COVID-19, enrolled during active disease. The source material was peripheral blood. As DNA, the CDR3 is TGTGCCAGTAGACCGCTGGGACAGCCAGCCTACGAGCAGTACTTC. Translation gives CASRPLGQPAYEQYF. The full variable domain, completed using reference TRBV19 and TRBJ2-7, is DGGITQSPKYLFRKEGQNVTLSCEQNLNHDAMYWYRQDPGQGLRLIYYSQIVNDFQKGDIAEGYSVSREKKESFPLTVTSAQKNPTAFYLCASRPLGQPAYEQYFGPGTRLTVT.